A selection of T cell receptor beta chains follows, all from one sample in a study of beta chain features in type 1 diabetes. Libraries were prepared by immunoSEQ multiplex PCR; TCRdb keeps only in-frame clonotypes and omits some of them. This table has over 40,000 clones, over 60% appearing once. Sequences were obtained from Tregs from blood. The receptors were gathered from a woman between 18 and 30 years old with type 1 diabetes. Both conserved end residues are part of each CDR3. A D gene is named only where the DNA matches it firmly. Some rows have no size entry. The others give once, few or many, or a class for an expanded clone.

cdr3_nt cdr3_aa j_call v_call clone_size d_call cdr3_length
TGTGCCAGCAGCGCTCTCCCGGGACAGGGGTCCTACGAGCAGTACTTC CASSALPGQGSYEQYF TRBJ2-7 TRBV9 . TRBD1 16
TGTGCCAGCAGCGACACCCGAATCACAGGGGGGAAGGTCTACACCTTC CASSDTRITGGKVYTF TRBJ1-2 TRBV7-9 . TRBD1 16
TGCATTGCTAGAGGGCCTAGCGGGAGTTTCTTC CIARGPSGSFF TRBJ2-7 TRBV20-1 . TRBD2 11
TGTGCCAGCAGCTTAGACAGGGACTATGGCTACACCTTC CASSLDRDYGYTF TRBJ1-2 TRBV11-2 . . 13
TGTGCCAGCTCGCGCCTTGTAGGGGATTCACCCCTCCACTTT CASSRLVGDSPLHF TRBJ1-6 TRBV18 . . 14
TGTGCCAGCAGTCCGCCGGGACAGGGACTCAATGAGCAGTTCTTC CASSPPGQGLNEQFF TRBJ2-1 TRBV6-1 . TRBD1 15
TGCGCCAGCTCCTATAACAGCCAGGGGGCAGGGGAAAAACTGTTTTTT CASSYNSQGAGEKLFF TRBJ1-4 TRBV5-1 . TRBD1 16
TGCGCCAGCAGCCAAGATCCGGCCAGGGCCAATTCACCCCTCCACTTT CASSQDPARANSPLHF TRBJ1-6 TRBV4-1 . . 16
TGCGCCAGCAGTCAACAGGGGGGCACTGAAGCTTTCTTT CASSQQGGTEAFF TRBJ1-1 TRBV5-1 . TRBD1 13
TGCAGCGGTGAAGGGACAGGGGGCATGAACACTGAAGCTTTCTTT CSGEGTGGMNTEAFF TRBJ1-1 TRBV29-1 . TRBD1 15
TGTGCCAGCAGCTCGGCCGGGACAGGGGGACTGGTCTATGGCTACACCTTC CASSSAGTGGLVYGYTF TRBJ1-2 TRBV7-9 . TRBD1 17
TGTGCCAGCAGCTTATTATTAGATTACACCTTC CASSLLLDYTF TRBJ1-2 TRBV11-2 . . 11
TGCAGCCTGGCTGGGACTAGCGGGGGACGCACAGATACGCAGTATTTT CSLAGTSGGRTDTQYF TRBJ2-3 TRBV29-1 once TRBD2 16
TGCGCCAGCAGCCAAGAGGTGTGGGGAGGCAATCAGCCCCAGCATTTT CASSQEVWGGNQPQHF TRBJ1-5 TRBV4-3 . . 16
TGTGCCAGCAGCAGGGGACTAGCGGAGAGAGGAGAACAGTTCTTC CASSRGLAERGEQFF TRBJ2-1 TRBV5-6 . TRBD2 15
TGTGCCAGCAGGGAGGGAACGATCAATGAAAAACTGTTTTTT CASREGTINEKLFF TRBJ1-4 TRBV6-6 . . 14
TGTGCCAGCAGCTTAAAGACACAGGGGCCGAACACTGAAGCTTTCTTT CASSLKTQGPNTEAFF TRBJ1-1 TRBV7-3 . TRBD1 16
TGTGCCAGCAGTGAATTGGACAGGGACGGAGAGACCCAGTACTTC CASSELDRDGETQYF TRBJ2-5 TRBV6-1 once TRBD1 15
TGTGCCAGCAGCTTAGGTACAGGGATCGGCAATCAGCCCCAGCATTTT CASSLGTGIGNQPQHF TRBJ1-5 TRBV7-9 few . 16
TGTGCCAGCAGAGACCCTAGGACTCCCGGGGAGCTGTTTTTT CASRDPRTPGELFF TRBJ2-2 TRBV21-1 . . 14
TGCGCCAGCAGCCCAACCGGACAGGGGAGAACTGAAGCTTTCTTT CASSPTGQGRTEAFF TRBJ1-1 TRBV5-1 . TRBD1 15
TGTGCCAGCAGTGAAGGCCGGGGGGGCCGACAGGGTTGGTATGGCTACACCTTC CASSEGRGGRQGWYGYTF TRBJ1-2 TRBV6-1 . TRBD1 18
TGTGCCAGCAGTTACTTTTCAGGCGGGACCGGGGAGCTGTTTTTT CASSYFSGGTGELFF TRBJ2-2 TRBV6-6 few . 15
TGTGCCAGCAGCTTTTCTAGTGGGGAGACCCAGTACTTC CASSFSSGETQYF TRBJ2-5 TRBV7-3 few . 13
TGTGCCAGCAGCTCCGGACTAGATACCTACGAGCAGTACTTC CASSSGLDTYEQYF TRBJ2-7 TRBV11-2 . TRBD2 14
TGTGCCAGCAGCTTGGATTTCCAGGGATTAGGCACCGGGGAGCTGTTTTTT CASSLDFQGLGTGELFF TRBJ2-2 TRBV7-9 . . 17
TGTGCCAGCAGTGAAGCGCTTCGGAGCGGGAGGGTTAGGTACCAGCAGTACTTC CASSEALRSGRVRYQQYF TRBJ2-7 TRBV6-1 . TRBD2 18
TGCAGTGCTAGACGGGAGACCCAGTACTTC CSARRETQYF TRBJ2-5 TRBV20-1 few . 10
TGTGCCAGCAGCTTGGTAGGGGCGACAGATACGCAGTATTTT CASSLVGATDTQYF TRBJ2-3 TRBV7-6 . . 14
TGTGCCAGCAGCCCCGGGAGGACCCAGTACTTC CASSPGRTQYF TRBJ2-5 TRBV7-2 . . 11
TGTGCCGCCCGTGGGGACAGGGTCCCCAACGAGCAGTACTTC CAARGDRVPNEQYF TRBJ2-7 TRBV10-3 medium-sized TRBD1 14
TGTGCCATCAGTGGGACAGGGGGCGGGAGCACAGATACGCAGTATTTT CAISGTGGGSTDTQYF TRBJ2-3 TRBV10-3 few TRBD1 16
TGCGCCAGCAGCGAACAGGGGGCCAACTCCTACGAGCAGTACTTC CASSEQGANSYEQYF TRBJ2-7 TRBV5-1 once TRBD1 15
TGTGCCATCAGTGACCAGAGCGGGGGTGAGCAGTTCTTC CAISDQSGGEQFF TRBJ2-1 TRBV10-3 . TRBD2 13
TGTGCCAGCAGCATGGTAGCGGGCACAGATACGCAGTATTTT CASSMVAGTDTQYF TRBJ2-3 TRBV7-2 . . 14
TGTGCCAGCAGCCCTTACGGCCGAGCGGTTAGCACAGATACGCAGTATTTT CASSPYGRAVSTDTQYF TRBJ2-3 TRBV27 once . 17
TGTGCCAGCAGTGGGCATGCAAACATTCAGTACTTC CASSGHANIQYF TRBJ2-4 TRBV6-6 . . 12
TGTGCCAGCAGCTGGGCTAGCGGGAAAGAGACCCAGTACTTC CASSWASGKETQYF TRBJ2-5 TRBV5-5 once TRBD2 14
TGTGCCAGCCGGGTGGTCGGAACCTCCCATACGCAGTATTTT CASRVVGTSHTQYF TRBJ2-3 TRBV7-9 . . 14
TGTGCCTGGGCCGCCTTCACAGTGACGTATGGCTACACCTTC CAWAAFTVTYGYTF TRBJ1-2 TRBV30 . . 14
TGTGCCAGCAGCACCGGACAGAACACTGAAGCTTTCTTT CASSTGQNTEAFF TRBJ1-1 TRBV7-8 . . 13